The 8 T cell receptor beta chains below all came from one sample that was sequenced in a study of response to subunit inactivated influenza vaccine. Each CDR3 protein gets one entry after TCRdb re-called the RT-PCR reads with MiXCR. The sample lists over 750,000 distinct CDR3 sequences; roughly 20% were seen once. The sequencing used PBMCs from blood, collected roughly 5 days after vaccination. The receptors shown here come from a man in his fifties or sixties who received an inactivated influenza vaccine.

This clonotype was seen a few times. The rearrangement joins TRBV12-3 or TRBV12-4 to TRBJ2-7; D is perhaps TRBD1 (6 bases). V was trimmed by 5 bases and J by 5 bases, leaving 13 bases between them. The length of the CDR3 is 13 residues. The CDR3, as DNA: TGTGCCAGCAGTCCTTACAGGGAGAACGAGCAGTACTTC. Its protein product is CASSPYRENEQYF.

This clonotype is medium-sized. The CDR3, as DNA: TGCAGCGGAGAAGGGACCTATGGCTACACCTTC. Translating it yields CSGEGTYGYTF. The chain has TRBV29-1 and TRBJ1-2; perhaps TRBD1 as D (5 bases). In germline, CDR1 is SQVTM, CDR2 ANQGSEA. This CDR3 has 11 amino acids. With 7 bases removed from V and 4 bases from J, the gap between germline ends came to 10 bases.

The count of this clonotype is one. The CDR3: CASRAIGQGDTDTQYF. CDR3 nucleotides: TGTGCAAGTCGCGCCATAGGACAGGGGGACACAGATACGCAGTATTTT. The chain carries TRBV12-2 and TRBJ2-3; the table's D gene call, TRBD1, was not cross checked with the DNA. TRBV12-2 is classified as a pseudogene. This CDR3 contains 16 residues.

This clonotype has only a few counts. The rearrangement links TRBV6-5 to TRBJ1-5; no firm D call. Trimming shortened V by 0 bases and J by 0 bases, and 6 bases separated the two germline ends. Germline CDR1 reads MNHEY; CDR2 reads SVGAGI. The CDR3 extends over 15 amino acids. The CDR3 is CASSYSGNSNQPQHF. The CDR3, as DNA: TGTGCCAGCAGTTACTCGGGGAATAGCAATCAGCCCCAGCATTTT.

The gene calls are TRBV6-2 or TRBV6-3 and TRBJ2-7, with D perhaps matching TRBD1 (6 bases). Germline V gene data show CDR1 as MNHEY and CDR2 as SVGEGT. Trimming took off 0 bases at V and 2 bases at J, with 26 bases between the two ends. The CDR3 consists of 20 residues. The CDR3 protein is CASSYSPPARWTARTYEQYF. The CDR3 nucleotides are TGTGCCAGCAGTTACTCCCCCCCCGCGAGATGGACAGCGCGCACCTACGAGCAGTACTTC.

The chain recombines TRBV28 with TRBJ2-4, with a tentative D call TRBD1 (5 bases). Germline V gene sequence: CDR1 MDHEN, CDR2 SYDVKM. Between the trimmed V and J ends, which lost 7 bases and 8 bases, there was a span of 21 bases. The CDR3 is 15 amino acids. The CDR3 protein is CASISAGQGQDIQYF. The CDR3 nucleotides read TGTGCCAGCATCAGTGCCGGGCAGGGTCAGGACATTCAGTACTTC. Based on the CDR3 plus reference TRBV28 and TRBJ2-4, the full variable domain is DVKVTQSSRYLVKRTGEKVFLECVQDMDHENMFWYRQDPGLGLRLIYFSYDVKMKEKGDIPEGYSVSREKKERFSLILESASTNQTSMYLCASISAGQGQDIQYFGAGTRLSVL.

The chain recombines TRBV6-2 or TRBV6-3 with TRBJ1-5; D not resolved. Trimming took 2 bases from V and 3 from J, leaving 14 bases between them. Germline-derived CDR1 and CDR2 are MNHEY and SVGEGT. CDR3 length: 16 residues. The CDR3 region is CASSYASGFSNQPQHF. DNA for the CDR3: TGTGCCAGCAGTTACGCCAGTGGATTCTCCAATCAGCCCCAGCATTTT.

This clonotype was counted a few times. The rearrangement joins TRBV12-3 or TRBV12-4 to TRBJ2-1; 8 bases are a match to TRBD1. The CDR3 contains 16 residues. J was trimmed by 7 bases and V by 5 bases; bases with no gene match: 13. CDR3 nucleotides: TGTGCCAGCAGTCCCGAAGACAGGGGACCTCTAAATGAGCAGTTCTTC. Residues: CASSPEDRGPLNEQFF.